This TCR beta chain was found in a study of blood T cell repertoires in COVID-19. Clones were read by immunoSEQ multiplex PCR, and TCRdb kept only the in-frame ones, dropping some. The top ten clones hold approximately 2.5% of a sample with 220,000 or so clones, 65% to 85% of them seen once. Germline V gives CDR1 MNHNY, CDR2 SVGAGI (reference sequence). The V and J ends lost 5 bases and 1 base respectively, with 8 bases between them. The CDR3 extends over 13 amino acids. The receptor comes from a woman between 55 and 75 years old with acute or convalescent COVID-19. The material sequenced was peripheral blood. The V call is TRBV6-6, the J call TRBJ1-1; D uncertain. CDR3 amino acids: CASSLSENTEAFF. The CDR3 bases are TGTGCCAGCAGTCTTAGCGAGAACACTGAAGCTTTCTTT.